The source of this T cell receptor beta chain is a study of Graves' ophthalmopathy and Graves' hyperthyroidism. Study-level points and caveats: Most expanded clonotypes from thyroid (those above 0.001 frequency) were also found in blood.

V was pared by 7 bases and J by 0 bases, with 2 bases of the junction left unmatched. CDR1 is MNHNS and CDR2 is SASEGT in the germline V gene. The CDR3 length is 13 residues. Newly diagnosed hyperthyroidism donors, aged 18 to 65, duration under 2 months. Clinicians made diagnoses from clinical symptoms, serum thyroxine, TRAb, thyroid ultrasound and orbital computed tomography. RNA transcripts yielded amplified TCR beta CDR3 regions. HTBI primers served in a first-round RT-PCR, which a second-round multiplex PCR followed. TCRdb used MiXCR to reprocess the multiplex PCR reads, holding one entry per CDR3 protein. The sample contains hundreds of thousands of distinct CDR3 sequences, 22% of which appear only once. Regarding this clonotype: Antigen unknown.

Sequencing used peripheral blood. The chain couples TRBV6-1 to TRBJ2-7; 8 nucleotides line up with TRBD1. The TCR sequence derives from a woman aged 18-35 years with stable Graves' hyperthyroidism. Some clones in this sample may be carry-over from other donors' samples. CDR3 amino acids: CASTGQDSYEQYF. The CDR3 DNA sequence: TGTGCCAGCACGGGACAGGACTCCTACGAGCAGTACTTC.